The clone carrying this T cell receptor (beta chain) appeared many times. The antigen is undetermined. Germline loops: CDR1 MNHEY, CDR2 SVGEGT. V was pared by 2 bases and J by 5 bases, with 5 bases between. CDR3 length equals 12 residues. This entry is derived from a study of T-cell reconstitution after alpha-beta-depleted transplantation in children. Study outcomes and limitations: Newly generated T cells supplied most T-cell counts and diversity one year post-transplant. Surviving recipient cells, namely T cells and thymic progenitors, were the source of high day-60 TCRbeta diversity in some patients.

As it was prepared, the TCRbeta library received unique molecular identifiers. Via MiXCR, TCRdb re-called the PCR reads, giving one row per CDR3 protein. The profile shows roughly 340,000 distinct CDR3 sequences, around 16% of them singletons. Sequencing used PBMCs, mostly from graft donor cells, obtained 360 days after TCRalphabeta/CD19-depleted stem cell transplant. This clonotype originated in a male patient aged 2 to 10 who had a stem cell transplant for acute lymphoblastic leukemia, so the T cells may come from the graft donor. J is TRBJ2-3 and V is TRBV6-2 or TRBV6-3; D unresolved. The DNA of the CDR3 is TGTGCCAGCAGTTACGGTCGAGATACGCAGTATTTT. Translated: CASSYGRDTQYF.